This note documents a single TCR beta chain sequence. The protocol was immunoSEQ multiplex PCR, while the TCRdb copy is restricted to in-frame clones and leaves out a portion. Among 30,000 to 40,000 clones listed, less than 75% were seen once. The sample belongs to a study of radiotherapy plus CTLA-4 blockade in lung cancer. Study-level information: Patients showed objective responses in under 20% of cases, and disease control was achieved by 30% to 35%.

The CDR3 has 17 residues. Germline CDR1 KGHSH, CDR2 LQKENI. After removal of 3 bases from V and 2 bases from J, the junction contained 5 bases not matched to a gene. The sequence was collected from a human donor with non-small cell lung cancer who had stable disease on radiotherapy plus ipilimumab. Sequences were derived from peripheral blood, sampled from a patient treated with radiotherapy plus ipilimumab. The V gene is TRBV18, the J gene TRBJ2-2; 11 bases agree with TRBD2. The CDR3 DNA follows: TGTGCCAGCTCACCTTCGGGACTAGCGGCAAACACCGGGGAGCTGTTTTTT. It specifies CASSPSGLAANTGELFF.